This is a list of T cell receptor beta chains from one sample in a study of stem cell transplantation in POMP-related autoinflammatory disease. Profiled with immunoSEQ multiplex PCR; TCRdb holds only in-frame clones, not every one. The sample has some 30,000 clones, 88% seen once. The sample consisted of CD4+ T cells from PBMCs, taken before stem cell transplantation. The receptors originated from a human donor with POMP-related autoinflammation and immune dysregulation (PRAID). The CDR3 runs from the conserved cysteine through the conserved F or W. The order of the fields is clone size, J gene, V gene, D gene, CDR3 DNA, CDR3 protein. A D gene is named only where the DNA matches it firmly. Expanded clones are given a class, and other clones once, few, many or no size at all.

>-|TRBJ2-1|TRBV5-4|TRBD1
TGTGCCAGCGAGGACAGGGGGCTCTCCTACAATGAGCAGTTCTTC
CASEDRGLSYNEQFF
>once|TRBJ2-7|TRBV18|TRBD2
TGTGCCAGCTCACCTCCGGGACTAGCGGGAGCCGGGGAGCAGTACTTC
CASSPPGLAGAGEQYF
>-|TRBJ2-2|TRBV6-5|-
TGTGCCAGCAGTTACGGGCGGGGCCCTAACACCGGGGAGCTGTTTTTT
CASSYGRGPNTGELFF
>-|TRBJ2-1|TRBV6-1|-
TGTGCCAGCAGTGAAGGCCTTTCAGTCGAGACCTACAATGAGCAGTTCTTC
CASSEGLSVETYNEQFF
>-|TRBJ2-1|TRBV6-5|TRBD1
TGTGCCAGCAGCAGGACAGGGGGCCACAATGAGCAGTTCTTC
CASSRTGGHNEQFF
>-|TRBJ2-5|TRBV7-9|-
TGTGCCAGCAGCCCCCCCGATTTAGAGACCCAGTACTTC
CASSPPDLETQYF
>-|TRBJ1-2|TRBV29-1|-
TGCAGCGTGACGAAAACCTACAGGGCTAACTATGGCTACACCTTC
CSVTKTYRANYGYTF
>-|TRBJ2-7|TRBV2|-
TGTGCCACAGGACAGTACTCCTACGAGCAGTACTTC
CATGQYSYEQYF
>once|TRBJ2-3|TRBV4-2|TRBD2
TGTGCCAGCAGCCAAGATTTAGCGGGGGGCCGGACAGATACGCAGTATTTT
CASSQDLAGGRTDTQYF
>-|TRBJ1-3|TRBV5-1|-
TGCGCCAGCAGCTTACTGGGAGGAGCTCTCTCTGGAAACACCATATATTTT
CASSLLGGALSGNTIYF
>-|TRBJ2-3|TRBV27|TRBD2
TGTGCCAGCAGTTTCCCTAGCGGGGGAAATACGCAGTATTTT
CASSFPSGGNTQYF
>-|TRBJ1-6|TRBV9|-
TGTGCCAGCAGCGTAGAGGCCAATTCACCCCTCCACTTT
CASSVEANSPLHF
>-|TRBJ2-7|TRBV27|-
TGTGCCAGTAGCAGGCGGGGGCTCCAGGCCTACGAGCAGTACTTC
CASSRRGLQAYEQYF
>-|TRBJ2-3|TRBV19|-
TGTGCCAGTAGTATAGGAACTAGACGGTACGATACGCAGTATTTT
CASSIGTRRYDTQYF
>-|TRBJ1-6|TRBV10-3|-
TGTGCCATCAGTGAGGAGGGGGGATTGAATTCACCCCTCCACTTT
CAISEEGGLNSPLHF
>-|TRBJ2-1|TRBV30|-
TGTGCCTGGAGTCGGACTAACTACAATGAGCAGTTCTTC
CAWSRTNYNEQFF
>-|TRBJ2-1|TRBV7-8|TRBD2
TGTGCCAGCAACCGACTAGCGGGGTACAATGAGCAGTTCTTC
CASNRLAGYNEQFF
>-|TRBJ1-2|TRBV6-1|TRBD1
TGTGCCAGCACCGATAGGGGGCTGGGCTATGGCTACACCTTC
CASTDRGLGYGYTF
>-|TRBJ2-7|TRBV6-5|TRBD1
TGTGCCAGCAGTCGCCGGGACAGCAGCTCCTACGAGCAGTACTTC
CASSRRDSSSYEQYF
>-|TRBJ2-1|TRBV2|TRBD1
TGTGCCAGCATTCGACAGGGGCTCTCCTACAATGAGCAGTTCTTC
CASIRQGLSYNEQFF
>-|TRBJ1-4|TRBV5-6|-
TGTGCCAGCAGCTTAGGAAACCTCAATGAAAAACTGTTTTTT
CASSLGNLNEKLFF
>-|TRBJ2-3|TRBV9|TRBD2
TGTGCCAGCAGCGGGTCTAGCGGGGGAACCGGTACGCAGTATTTT
CASSGSSGGTGTQYF
>-|TRBJ1-2|TRBV7-2|TRBD1
TGTGCCAGCAGCCCCAGGACAGGGGGCCGCTATGGCTACACCTTC
CASSPRTGGRYGYTF
>-|TRBJ1-1|TRBV2|-
TGTGCCAGCTCTACTGGCAAAAACACTGAAGCTTTCTTT
CASSTGKNTEAFF
>-|TRBJ2-7|TRBV5-6|-
TGTGCCAGCAGCTTGGGGGGAGGCTACGAGCAGTACTTC
CASSLGGGYEQYF
>-|TRBJ2-7|TRBV19|-
TGTGCCAGTAGTATCCCAATGCCCCAGGGGGGTTCCTACGAGCAGTACTTC
CASSIPMPQGGSYEQYF
>-|TRBJ2-7|TRBV30|TRBD1
TGTGCCTGGAGTGTCCCGGACAGGCTCGCCGGTTACGAGCAGTACTTC
CAWSVPDRLAGYEQYF
>-|TRBJ2-7|TRBV9|-
TGTGCCAGCAGCCCAGACAGCTCCTACGAGCAGTACTTC
CASSPDSSYEQYF
>-|TRBJ1-2|TRBV5-4|TRBD1
TGTGCCAGCAGCTTGGGCCAACAGGGGCCCCTTAACTATGGCTACACCTTC
CASSLGQQGPLNYGYTF
>-|TRBJ2-5|TRBV2|-
TGTGCCACCCAAGAGGAGGAGACCCAGTACTTC
CATQEEETQYF
>once|TRBJ1-3|TRBV28|TRBD1
TGTGCCAGCAGACACCTGGGACAGGGGTCTGGAAACACCATATATTTT
CASRHLGQGSGNTIYF
>-|TRBJ1-1|TRBV6-5|TRBD1
TGTGCCAGCAGTGTAATACAGGGGAGGTACACTGAAGCTTTCTTT
CASSVIQGRYTEAFF
>-|TRBJ1-2|TRBV27|-
TGTGCCAGCAGTTTGAACAGGCTTCATGGCTACACCTTC
CASSLNRLHGYTF
>few|TRBJ1-1|TRBV5-1|-
TGCGCCAGCAGTCCTACACCGAACACTGAAGCTTTCTTT
CASSPTPNTEAFF
>-|TRBJ2-3|TRBV7-3|-
TGTGCCAGCAGCTTAATGGGGGGCACAGATACGCAGTATTTT
CASSLMGGTDTQYF
>-|TRBJ1-5|TRBV15|-
TGTGCCACCAGTGTGGGGCCCGATAGCAATCAGCCCCAGCATTTT
CATSVGPDSNQPQHF
>-|TRBJ2-3|TRBV18|-
TGTGCCAGCTCACCACCGGGACCGTCCCCAGATACAGATACGCAGTATTTT
CASSPPGPSPDTDTQYF
>-|TRBJ1-2|TRBV6-5|TRBD1
TGTGCCAGCAGTTACAAAGGGGGCGACTATGGCTACACCTTC
CASSYKGGDYGYTF
>-|TRBJ2-7|TRBV5-1|-
TGCGCCAGCAGCTTGGGACAGGTTCCCTACGAGCAGTACTTC
CASSLGQVPYEQYF
>few|TRBJ2-7|TRBV2|TRBD1
TGTGCCACTACGGGACAGGGGGCATACGAGCAGTACTTC
CATTGQGAYEQYF
>-|TRBJ1-2|TRBV9|-
TGTGCCAGCAGCGAGAACAGGGTTAGCTATGGCTACACCTTC
CASSENRVSYGYTF
>-|TRBJ1-1|TRBV11-2|-
TGTACCAGCAGCTTAGAACAGCGGGGACACACTGAAGCTTTCTTT
CTSSLEQRGHTEAFF